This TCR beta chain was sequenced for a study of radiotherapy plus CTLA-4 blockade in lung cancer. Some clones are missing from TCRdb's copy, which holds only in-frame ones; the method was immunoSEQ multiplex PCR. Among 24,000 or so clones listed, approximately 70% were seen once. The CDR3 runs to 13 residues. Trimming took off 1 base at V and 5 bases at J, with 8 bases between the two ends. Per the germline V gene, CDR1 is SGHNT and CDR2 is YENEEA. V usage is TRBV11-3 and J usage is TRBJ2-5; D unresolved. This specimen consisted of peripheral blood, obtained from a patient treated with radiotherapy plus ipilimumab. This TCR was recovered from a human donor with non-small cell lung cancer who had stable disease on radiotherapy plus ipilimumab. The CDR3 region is CASSLGVGETQYF. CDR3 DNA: TGTGCCAGCAGCTTAGGTGTGGGGGAGACCCAGTACTTC.